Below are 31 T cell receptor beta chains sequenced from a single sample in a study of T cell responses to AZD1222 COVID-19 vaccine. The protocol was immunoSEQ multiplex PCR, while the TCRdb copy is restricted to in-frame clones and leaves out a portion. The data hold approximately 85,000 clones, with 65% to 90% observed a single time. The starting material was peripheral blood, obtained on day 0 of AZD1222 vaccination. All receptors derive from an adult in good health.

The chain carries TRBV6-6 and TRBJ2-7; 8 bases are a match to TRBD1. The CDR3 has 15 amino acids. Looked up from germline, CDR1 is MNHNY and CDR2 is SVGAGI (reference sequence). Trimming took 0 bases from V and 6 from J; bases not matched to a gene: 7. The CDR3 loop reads CASSYSTGGSSEQYF. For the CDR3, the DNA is TGTGCCAGCAGTTACTCTACAGGGGGATCGTCCGAGCAGTACTTC.

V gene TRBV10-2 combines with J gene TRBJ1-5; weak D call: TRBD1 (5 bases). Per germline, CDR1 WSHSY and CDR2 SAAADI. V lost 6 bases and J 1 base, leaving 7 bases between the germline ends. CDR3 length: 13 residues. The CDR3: CASREGSNQPQHF. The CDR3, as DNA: TGCGCCAGCAGAGAGGGGAGCAATCAGCCCCAGCATTTT.

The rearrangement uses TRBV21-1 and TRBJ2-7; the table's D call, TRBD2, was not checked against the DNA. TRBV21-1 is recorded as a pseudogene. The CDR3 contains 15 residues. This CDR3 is CASSKVGGSSYEQYF. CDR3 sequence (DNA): TGTGCCAGCAGCAAAGTGGGCGGGAGCTCCTACGAGCAGTACTTC.

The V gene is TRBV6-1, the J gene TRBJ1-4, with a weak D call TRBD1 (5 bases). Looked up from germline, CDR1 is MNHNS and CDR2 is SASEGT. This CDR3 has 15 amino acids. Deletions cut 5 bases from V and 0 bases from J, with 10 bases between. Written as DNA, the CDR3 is TGTGCCAGCAGTCTAGTAGGGGCAACTAATGAAAAACTGTTTTTT. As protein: CASSLVGATNEKLFF.

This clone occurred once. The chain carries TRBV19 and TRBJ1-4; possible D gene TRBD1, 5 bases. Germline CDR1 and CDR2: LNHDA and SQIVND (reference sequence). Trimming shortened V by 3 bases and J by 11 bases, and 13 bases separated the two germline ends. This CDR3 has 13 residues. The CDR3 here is CASSIEGIGKLFF. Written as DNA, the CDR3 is TGTGCCAGTAGTATCGAGGGGATAGGGAAACTGTTTTTT.

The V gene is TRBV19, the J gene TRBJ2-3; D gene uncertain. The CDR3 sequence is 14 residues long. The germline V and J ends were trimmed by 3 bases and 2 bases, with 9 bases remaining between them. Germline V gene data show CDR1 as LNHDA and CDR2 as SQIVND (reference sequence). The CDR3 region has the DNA TGTGCCAGTAGTATCGGGCAGATCACAGATACGCAGTATTTT. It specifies CASSIGQITDTQYF.

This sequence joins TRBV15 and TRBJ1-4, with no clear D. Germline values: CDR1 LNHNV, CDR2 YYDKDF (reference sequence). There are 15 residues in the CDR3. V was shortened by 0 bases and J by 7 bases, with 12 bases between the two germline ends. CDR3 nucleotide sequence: TGTGCCACCAGCAGAGATAGAAGGGTAGCTGAAAAACTGTTTTTT. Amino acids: CATSRDRRVAEKLFF.

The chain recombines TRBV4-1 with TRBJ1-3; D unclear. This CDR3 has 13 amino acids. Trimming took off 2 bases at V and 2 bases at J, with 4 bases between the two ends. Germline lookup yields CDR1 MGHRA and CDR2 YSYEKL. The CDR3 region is CASSQTAGNTIYF. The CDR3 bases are TGCGCCAGCAGCCAAACCGCTGGAAACACCATATATTTT.

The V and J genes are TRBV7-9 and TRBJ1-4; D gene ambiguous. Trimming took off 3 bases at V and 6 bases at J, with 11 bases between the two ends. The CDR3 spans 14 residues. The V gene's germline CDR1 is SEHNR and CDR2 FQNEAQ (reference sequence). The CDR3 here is CASSFSRRDEKLFF. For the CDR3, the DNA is TGTGCCAGCAGCTTCAGTAGACGAGATGAAAAACTGTTTTTT.

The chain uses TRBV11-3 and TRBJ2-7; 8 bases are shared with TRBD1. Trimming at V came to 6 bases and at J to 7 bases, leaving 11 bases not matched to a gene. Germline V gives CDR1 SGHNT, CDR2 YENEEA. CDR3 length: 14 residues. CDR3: CASSRTGTTVEQYF. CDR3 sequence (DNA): TGTGCCAGCAGTCGGACAGGGACCACTGTAGAGCAGTACTTC.

The CDR3 DNA sequence: TGTGCCAGCAGCCAAGCCAGGGGGCGAGGCGAAAAACTGTTTTTT. It encodes CASSQARGRGEKLFF. V usage is TRBV14 and J usage is TRBJ1-4; 8 bases fit TRBD1. V trimming: 1 base; J trimming: 8 bases; junction bases outside the gene matches: 6. The CDR3 runs 15 residues. Germline CDR1 SGHDN, CDR2 FVKESK.

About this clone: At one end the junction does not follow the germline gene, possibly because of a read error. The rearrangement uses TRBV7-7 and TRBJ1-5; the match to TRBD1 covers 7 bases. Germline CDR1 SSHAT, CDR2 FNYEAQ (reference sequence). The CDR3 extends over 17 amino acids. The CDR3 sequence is CASSVGRTGQAYQPQHF. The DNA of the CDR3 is TGTGCTAGCAGCGTAGGGCGGACAGGACAGGCGTATCAGCCCCAGCATTTT.

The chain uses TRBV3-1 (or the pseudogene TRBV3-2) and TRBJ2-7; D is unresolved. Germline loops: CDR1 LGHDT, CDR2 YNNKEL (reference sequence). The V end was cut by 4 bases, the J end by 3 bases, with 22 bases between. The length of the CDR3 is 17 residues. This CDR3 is CASSPKTLAIRGYEQYF. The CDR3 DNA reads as TGTGCCAGCAGCCCCAAAACCCTGGCTATCCGCGGCTACGAGCAGTACTTC.

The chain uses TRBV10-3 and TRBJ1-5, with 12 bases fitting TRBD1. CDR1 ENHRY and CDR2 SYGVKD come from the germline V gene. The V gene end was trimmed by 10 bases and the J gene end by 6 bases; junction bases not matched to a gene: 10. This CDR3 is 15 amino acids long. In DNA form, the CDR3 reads TGTGCCACCACCCCGGGACAGGGGGCTATTCAGCCCCAGCATTTT. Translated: CATTPGQGAIQPQHF.

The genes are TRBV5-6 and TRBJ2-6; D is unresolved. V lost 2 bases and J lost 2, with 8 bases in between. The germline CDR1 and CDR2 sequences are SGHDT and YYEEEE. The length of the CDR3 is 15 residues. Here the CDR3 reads CASSLEVAGANVLTF. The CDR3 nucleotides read TGTGCCAGCAGCTTAGAGGTCGCTGGGGCCAACGTCCTGACTTTC.

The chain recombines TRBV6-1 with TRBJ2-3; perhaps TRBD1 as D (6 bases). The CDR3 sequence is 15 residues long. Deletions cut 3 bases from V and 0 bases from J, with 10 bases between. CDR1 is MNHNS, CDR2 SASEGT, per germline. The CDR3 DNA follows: TGTGCCAGCAGTGAGGGACACTTTAGCACAGATACGCAGTATTTT. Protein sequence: CASSEGHFSTDTQYF.

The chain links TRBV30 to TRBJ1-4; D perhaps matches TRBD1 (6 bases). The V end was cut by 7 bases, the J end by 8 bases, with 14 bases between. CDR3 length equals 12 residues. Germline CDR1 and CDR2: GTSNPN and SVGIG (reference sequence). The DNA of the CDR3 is TGTGCCTACAGACAGGAAGGAGAAAAACTGTTTTTT. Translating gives CAYRQEGEKLFF.

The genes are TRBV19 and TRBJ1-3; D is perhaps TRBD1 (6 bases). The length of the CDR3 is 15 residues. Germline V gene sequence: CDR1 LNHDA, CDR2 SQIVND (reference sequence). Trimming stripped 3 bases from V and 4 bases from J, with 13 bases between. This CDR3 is CASSISAQGGNTIYF. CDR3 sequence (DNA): TGTGCCAGTAGTATTTCGGCACAGGGAGGAAACACCATATATTTT.

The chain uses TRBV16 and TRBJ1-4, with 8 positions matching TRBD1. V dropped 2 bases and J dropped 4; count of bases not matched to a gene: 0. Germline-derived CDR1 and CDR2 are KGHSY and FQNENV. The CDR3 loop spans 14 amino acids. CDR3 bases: TGTGCCAGCAGCCAAGGGACAGGTAATGAAAAACTGTTTTTT. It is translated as CASSQGTGNEKLFF.

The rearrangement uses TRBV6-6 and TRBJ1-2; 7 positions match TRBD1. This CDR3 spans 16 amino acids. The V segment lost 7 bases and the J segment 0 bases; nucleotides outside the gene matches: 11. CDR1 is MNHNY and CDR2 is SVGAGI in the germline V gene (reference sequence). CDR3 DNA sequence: TGTGCCAGCACCGAGGGGGCTCCAAATGCTAACTATGGCTACACCTTC. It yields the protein CASTEGAPNANYGYTF.

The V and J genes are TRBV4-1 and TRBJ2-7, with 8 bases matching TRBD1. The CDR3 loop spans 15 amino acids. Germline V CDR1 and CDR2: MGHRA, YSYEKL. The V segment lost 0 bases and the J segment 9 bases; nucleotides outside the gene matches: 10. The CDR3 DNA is TGCGCCAGCAGCCAAGAGGGGACAGGTCAAGGAGCGCAGTACTTC. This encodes CASSQEGTGQGAQYF.

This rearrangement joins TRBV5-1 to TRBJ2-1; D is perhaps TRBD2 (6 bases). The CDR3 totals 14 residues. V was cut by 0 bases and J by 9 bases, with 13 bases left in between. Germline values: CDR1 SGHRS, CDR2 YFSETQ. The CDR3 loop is CASSLVERVGEQFF. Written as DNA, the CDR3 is TGCGCCAGCAGCTTGGTAGAGCGGGTTGGTGAGCAGTTCTTC.

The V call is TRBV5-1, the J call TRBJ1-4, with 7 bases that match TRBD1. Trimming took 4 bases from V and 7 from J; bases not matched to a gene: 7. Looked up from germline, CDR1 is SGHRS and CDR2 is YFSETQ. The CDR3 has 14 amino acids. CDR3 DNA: TGCGCCAGCAGCGCAGACAGGGTTGGTGAAAAACTGTTTTTT. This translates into CASSADRVGEKLFF.

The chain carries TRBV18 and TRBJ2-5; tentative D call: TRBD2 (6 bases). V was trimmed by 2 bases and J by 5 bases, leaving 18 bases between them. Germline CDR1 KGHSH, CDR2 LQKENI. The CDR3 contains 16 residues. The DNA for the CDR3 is TGTGCCAGCTCACCATATTTGGCAAGGGCGGGGGAGACCCAGTACTTC. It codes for CASSPYLARAGETQYF.

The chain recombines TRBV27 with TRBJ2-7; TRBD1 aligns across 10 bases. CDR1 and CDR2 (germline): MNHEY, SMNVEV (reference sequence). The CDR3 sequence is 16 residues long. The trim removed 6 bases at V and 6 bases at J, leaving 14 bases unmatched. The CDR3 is CASRLGGQGVMFEQYF. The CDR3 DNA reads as TGTGCCAGCAGATTGGGTGGACAGGGGGTAATGTTCGAGCAGTACTTC.

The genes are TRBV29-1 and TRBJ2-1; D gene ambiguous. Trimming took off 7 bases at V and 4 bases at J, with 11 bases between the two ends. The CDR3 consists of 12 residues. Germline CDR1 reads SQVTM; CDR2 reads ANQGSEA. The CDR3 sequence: CSASTPYNEQFF. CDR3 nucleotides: TGCAGCGCCTCGACACCGTACAATGAGCAGTTCTTC.

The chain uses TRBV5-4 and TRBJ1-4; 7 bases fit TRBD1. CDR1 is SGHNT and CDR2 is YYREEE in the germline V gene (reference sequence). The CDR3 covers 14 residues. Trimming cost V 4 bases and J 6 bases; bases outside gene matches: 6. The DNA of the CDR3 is TGTGCCAGCAGCCAGACAGGGACGGATGAAAAACTGTTTTTT. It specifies CASSQTGTDEKLFF. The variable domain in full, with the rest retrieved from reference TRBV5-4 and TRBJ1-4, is ETGVTQSPTHLIKTRGQQVTLRCSSQSGHNTVSWYQQALGQGPQFIFQYYREEENGRGNFPPRFSGLQFPNYSSELNVNALELDDSALYLCASSQTGTDEKLFFGSGTQLSVL.

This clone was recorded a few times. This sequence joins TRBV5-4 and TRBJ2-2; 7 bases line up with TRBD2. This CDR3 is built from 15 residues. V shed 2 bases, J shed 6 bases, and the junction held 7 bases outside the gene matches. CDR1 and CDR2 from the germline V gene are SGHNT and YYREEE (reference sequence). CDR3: CASSLGGSWAGELFF. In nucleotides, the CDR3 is TGTGCCAGCAGCTTAGGCGGGAGCTGGGCCGGGGAGCTGTTTTTT.

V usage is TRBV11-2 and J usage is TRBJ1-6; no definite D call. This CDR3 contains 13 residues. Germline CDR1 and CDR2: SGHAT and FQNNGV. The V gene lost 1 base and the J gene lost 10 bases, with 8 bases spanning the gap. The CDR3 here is CASSLGGVSPLHF. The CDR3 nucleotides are TGTGCCAGCAGCTTAGGAGGCGTGTCACCCCTCCACTTT.

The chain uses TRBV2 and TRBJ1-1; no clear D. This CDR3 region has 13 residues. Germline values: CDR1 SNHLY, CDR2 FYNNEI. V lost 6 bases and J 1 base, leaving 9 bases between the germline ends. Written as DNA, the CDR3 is TGTGCCAGCAGGAAGGAGGAGAACACTGAAGCTTTCTTT. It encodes CASRKEENTEAFF. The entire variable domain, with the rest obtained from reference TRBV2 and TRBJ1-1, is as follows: EPEVTQTPSHQVTQMGQEVILRCVPISNHLYFYWYRQILGQKVEFLVSFYNNEISEKSEIFDDQFSVERPDGSNFTLKIRSTKLEDSAMYFCASRKEENTEAFFGQGTRLTVV.

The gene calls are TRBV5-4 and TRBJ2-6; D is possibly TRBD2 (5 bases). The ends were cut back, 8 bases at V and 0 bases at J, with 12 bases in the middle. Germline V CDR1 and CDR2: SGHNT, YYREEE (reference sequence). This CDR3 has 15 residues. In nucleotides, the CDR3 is TGTGCCAGTCGACGGGAAAGCTCTGGGGCCAACGTCCTGACTTTC. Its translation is CASRRESSGANVLTF.